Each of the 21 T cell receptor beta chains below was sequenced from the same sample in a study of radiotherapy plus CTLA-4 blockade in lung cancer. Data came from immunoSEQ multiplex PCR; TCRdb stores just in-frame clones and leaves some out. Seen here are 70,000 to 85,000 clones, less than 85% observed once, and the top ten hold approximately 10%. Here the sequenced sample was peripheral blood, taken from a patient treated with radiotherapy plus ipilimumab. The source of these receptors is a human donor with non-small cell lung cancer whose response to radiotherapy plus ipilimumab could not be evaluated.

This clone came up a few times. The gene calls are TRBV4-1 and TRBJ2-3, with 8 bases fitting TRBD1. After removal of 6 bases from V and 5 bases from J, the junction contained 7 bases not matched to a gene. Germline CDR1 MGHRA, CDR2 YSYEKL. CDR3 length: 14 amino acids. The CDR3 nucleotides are TGCGCCAGCAGTGACAGGGGAAATGAAGATACGCAGTATTTT. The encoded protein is CASSDRGNEDTQYF.

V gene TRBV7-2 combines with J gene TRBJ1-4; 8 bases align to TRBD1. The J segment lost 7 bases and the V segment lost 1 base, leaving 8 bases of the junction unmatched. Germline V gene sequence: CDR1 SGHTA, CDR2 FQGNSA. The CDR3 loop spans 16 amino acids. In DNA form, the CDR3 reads TGTGCCAGCAGCTTAGGACCAACAGGGGGAGCTGAAAAACTGTTTTTT. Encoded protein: CASSLGPTGGAEKLFF.

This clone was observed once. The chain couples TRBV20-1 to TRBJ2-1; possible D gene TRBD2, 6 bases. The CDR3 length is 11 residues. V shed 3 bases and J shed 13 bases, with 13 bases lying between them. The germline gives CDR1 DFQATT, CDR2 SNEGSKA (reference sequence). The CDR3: CSASALGLQFF. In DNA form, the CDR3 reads TGCAGTGCTAGCGCCCTTGGACTACAGTTCTTC.

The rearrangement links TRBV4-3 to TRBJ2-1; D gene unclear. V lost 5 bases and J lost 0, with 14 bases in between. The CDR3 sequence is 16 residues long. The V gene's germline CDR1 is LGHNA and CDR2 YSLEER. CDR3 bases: TGCGCCAGCAGCTACAGCCGGAAGAGCTCCTACAATGAGCAGTTCTTC. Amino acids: CASSYSRKSSYNEQFF.

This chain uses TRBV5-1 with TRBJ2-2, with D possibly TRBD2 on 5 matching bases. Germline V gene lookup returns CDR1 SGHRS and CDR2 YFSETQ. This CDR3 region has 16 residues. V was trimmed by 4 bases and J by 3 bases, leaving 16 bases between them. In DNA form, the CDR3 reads TGCGCCAGCAGCCTACTAGTTGGTGGAGACACCGGGGAGCTGTTTTTT. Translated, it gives CASSLLVGGDTGELFF.

In DNA, the CDR3 is TGCAGCGTTTCAGGGAGCAATCAGCCCCAGCATTTT. Its protein product is CSVSGSNQPQHF. The rearrangement links TRBV29-1 to TRBJ1-5, with D possibly TRBD1 on 5 matching bases. Trimming shortened V by 5 bases and J by 1 base, and 6 bases separated the two germline ends. Germline assignment: CDR1 SQVTM and CDR2 ANQGSEA. This CDR3 contains 12 residues.

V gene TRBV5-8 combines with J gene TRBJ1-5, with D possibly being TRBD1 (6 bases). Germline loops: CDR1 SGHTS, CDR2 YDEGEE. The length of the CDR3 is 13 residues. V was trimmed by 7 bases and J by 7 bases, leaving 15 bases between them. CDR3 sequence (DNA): TGTGCCAGCCAGGGACAATGGCCCCAGCCCCAGCATTTT. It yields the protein CASQGQWPQPQHF.

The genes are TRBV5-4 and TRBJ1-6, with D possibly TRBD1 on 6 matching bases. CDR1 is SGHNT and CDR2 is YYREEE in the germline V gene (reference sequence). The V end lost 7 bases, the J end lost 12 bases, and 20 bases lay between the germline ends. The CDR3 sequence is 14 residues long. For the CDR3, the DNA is TGTGCCAGCGGCCCTCTCTTGGGGGCCCAACCCCTCCACTTT. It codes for CASGPLLGAQPLHF.

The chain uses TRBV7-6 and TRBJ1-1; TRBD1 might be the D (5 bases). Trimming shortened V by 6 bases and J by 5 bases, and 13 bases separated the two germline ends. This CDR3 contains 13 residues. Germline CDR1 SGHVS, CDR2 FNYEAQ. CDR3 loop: CASRPPKGTEAFF. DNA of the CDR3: TGTGCCAGCAGGCCCCCCAAGGGGACTGAAGCTTTCTTT.

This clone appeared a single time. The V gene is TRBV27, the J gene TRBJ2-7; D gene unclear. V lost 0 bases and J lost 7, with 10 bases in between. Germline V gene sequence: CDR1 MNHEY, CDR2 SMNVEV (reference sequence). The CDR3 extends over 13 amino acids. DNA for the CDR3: TGTGCCAGCAGTTTATCCCCGCTATGGGAGCAGTACTTC. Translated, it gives CASSLSPLWEQYF.

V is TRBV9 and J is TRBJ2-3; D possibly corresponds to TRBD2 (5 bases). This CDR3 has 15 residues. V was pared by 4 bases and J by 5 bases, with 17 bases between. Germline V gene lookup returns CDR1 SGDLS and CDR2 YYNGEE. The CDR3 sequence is CASSSRTGNEDTQYF. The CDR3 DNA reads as TGTGCCAGCAGCTCCCGGACGGGGAACGAAGATACGCAGTATTTT. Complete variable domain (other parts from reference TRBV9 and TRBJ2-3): DSGVTQTPKHLITATGQRVTLRCSPRSGDLSVYWYQQSLDQGLQFLIQYYNGEERAKGNILERFSAQQFPDLHSELNLSSLELGDSALYFCASSSRTGNEDTQYFGPGTRLTVL.

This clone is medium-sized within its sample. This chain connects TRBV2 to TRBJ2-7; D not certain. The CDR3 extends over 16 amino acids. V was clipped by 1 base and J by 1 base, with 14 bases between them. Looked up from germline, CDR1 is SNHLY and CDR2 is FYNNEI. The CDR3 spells CASSEGWRRDSYEQYF. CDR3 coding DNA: TGTGCCAGCAGTGAAGGGTGGAGACGAGATTCCTACGAGCAGTACTTC.

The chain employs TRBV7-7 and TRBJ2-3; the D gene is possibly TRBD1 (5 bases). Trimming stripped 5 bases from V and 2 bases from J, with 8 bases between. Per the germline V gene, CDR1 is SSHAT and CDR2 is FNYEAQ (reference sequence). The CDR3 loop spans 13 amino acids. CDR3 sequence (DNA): TGTGCCAGCAGCGGACACCTCACAGATACGCAGTATTTT. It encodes CASSGHLTDTQYF. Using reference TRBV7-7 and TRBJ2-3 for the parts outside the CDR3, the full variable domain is GAGVSQSPRYKVTKRGQDVTLRCDPISSHATLYWYQQALGQGPEFLTYFNYEAQPDKSGLPSDRFSAERPEGSISTLTIQRTEQRDSAMYRCASSGHLTDTQYFGPGTRLTVL.

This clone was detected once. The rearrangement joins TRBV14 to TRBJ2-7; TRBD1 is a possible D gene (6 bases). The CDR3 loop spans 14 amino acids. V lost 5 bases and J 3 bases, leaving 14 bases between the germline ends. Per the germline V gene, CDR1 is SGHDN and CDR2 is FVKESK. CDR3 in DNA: TGTGCCAGCAGCACTCCGGGACACCTCTACGAGCAGTACTTC. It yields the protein CASSTPGHLYEQYF. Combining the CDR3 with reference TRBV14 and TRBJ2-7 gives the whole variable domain EAGVTQFPSHSVIEKGQTVTLRCDPISGHDNLYWYRRVMGKEIKFLLHFVKESKQDESGMPNNRFLAERTGGTYSTLKVQPAELEDSGVYFCASSTPGHLYEQYFGPGTRLTVT.

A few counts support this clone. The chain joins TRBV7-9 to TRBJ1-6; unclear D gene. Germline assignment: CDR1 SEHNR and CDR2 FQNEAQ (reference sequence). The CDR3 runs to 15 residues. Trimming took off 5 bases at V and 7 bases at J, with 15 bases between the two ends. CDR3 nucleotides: TGTGCCAGCAGCCTTTTCGAGACAAGCAATTCACCCCTCCACTTT. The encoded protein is CASSLFETSNSPLHF.

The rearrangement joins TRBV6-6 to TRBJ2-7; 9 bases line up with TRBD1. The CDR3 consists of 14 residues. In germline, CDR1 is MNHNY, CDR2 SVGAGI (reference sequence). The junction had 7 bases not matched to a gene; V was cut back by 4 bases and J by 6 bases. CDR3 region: CASSSGTGQPEQYF. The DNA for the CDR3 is TGTGCCAGCAGTTCCGGGACAGGGCAACCCGAGCAGTACTTC.

CDR3 sequence: CASSRTSGRNNNEQFF. The CDR3 coding sequence is TGTGCCAGCAGTAGAACCAGCGGGAGAAATAACAATGAGCAGTTCTTC. The chain joins TRBV27 to TRBJ2-1, with 8 bases aligning to TRBD2. Germline V gene lookup returns CDR1 MNHEY and CDR2 SMNVEV (reference sequence). V lost 5 bases, J lost 5 bases, and 11 bases stayed unmatched. The CDR3 has 16 amino acids.

The CDR3 DNA reads TGCGCCAGCAGCCAAACAGGGACCTATGGCTACACCTTC. Translating it yields CASSQTGTYGYTF. J is TRBJ1-2 and V is TRBV4-1; weak D call: TRBD1 (6 bases). The germline CDR1 and CDR2 sequences are MGHRA and YSYEKL. Trimming left V 2 bases short and J 4 bases short, with 8 bases between. The CDR3 runs 13 residues.

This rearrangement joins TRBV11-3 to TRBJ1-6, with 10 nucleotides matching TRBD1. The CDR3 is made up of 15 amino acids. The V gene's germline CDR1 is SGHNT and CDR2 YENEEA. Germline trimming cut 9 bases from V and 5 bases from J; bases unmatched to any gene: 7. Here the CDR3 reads CASSRDRGDNSPLHF. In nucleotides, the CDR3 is TGTGCCAGTTCCCGGGACAGGGGCGATAATTCACCCCTCCACTTT.

DNA for the CDR3: TGTGCCAGCAGCGTGGGACAGGGGGCCAGGGGCGAGCAGTACTTC. This sequence encodes CASSVGQGARGEQYF. The genes are TRBV9 and TRBJ2-7; 12 bases agree with TRBD1. The CDR3 length is 15 residues. V lost 2 bases, J lost 6 bases, and 6 bases stayed unmatched. Looked up from germline, CDR1 is SGDLS and CDR2 is YYNGEE.

The CDR3 bases are TGCGCCAGCAGCTTGGGCGGGACAGAGTACAATGAGCAGTTCTTC. It specifies CASSLGGTEYNEQFF. The chain recombines TRBV5-1 with TRBJ2-1; tentatively, D is TRBD1 (7 bases). The CDR3 totals 15 residues. V dropped 0 bases and J dropped 4 bases, with 11 bases sitting between them. The germline gives CDR1 SGHRS, CDR2 YFSETQ. The entire variable domain, with the rest obtained from reference TRBV5-1 and TRBJ2-1, is as follows: KAGVTQTPRYLIKTRGQQVTLSCSPISGHRSVSWYQQTPGQGLQFLFEYFSETQRNKGNFPGRFSGRQFSNSRSEMNVSTLELGDSALYLCASSLGGTEYNEQFFGPGTRLTVL.